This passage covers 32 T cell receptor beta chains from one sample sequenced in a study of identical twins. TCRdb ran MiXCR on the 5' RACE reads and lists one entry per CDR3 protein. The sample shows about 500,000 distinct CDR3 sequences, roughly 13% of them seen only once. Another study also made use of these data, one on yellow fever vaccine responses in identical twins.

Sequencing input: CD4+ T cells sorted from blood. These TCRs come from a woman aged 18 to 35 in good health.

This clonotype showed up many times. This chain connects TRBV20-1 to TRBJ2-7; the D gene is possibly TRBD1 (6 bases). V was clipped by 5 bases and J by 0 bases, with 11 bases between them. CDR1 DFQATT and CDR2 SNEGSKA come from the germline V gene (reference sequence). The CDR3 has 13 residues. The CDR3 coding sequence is TGCAGTGCTTTCCGACAGGACTCCTACGAGCAGTACTTC. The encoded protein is CSAFRQDSYEQYF.

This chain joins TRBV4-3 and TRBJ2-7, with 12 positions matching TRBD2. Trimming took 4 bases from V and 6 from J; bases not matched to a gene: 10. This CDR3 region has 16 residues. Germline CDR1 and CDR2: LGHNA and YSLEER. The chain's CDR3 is CASSPHRLAGVSEQYF. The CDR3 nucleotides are TGCGCCAGCAGCCCCCATCGACTAGCGGGAGTTAGCGAGCAGTACTTC.

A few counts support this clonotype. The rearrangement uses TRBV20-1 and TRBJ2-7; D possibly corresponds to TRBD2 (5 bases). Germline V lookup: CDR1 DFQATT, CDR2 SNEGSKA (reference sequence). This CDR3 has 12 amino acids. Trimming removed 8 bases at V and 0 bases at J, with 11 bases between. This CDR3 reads CSTDSSSYEQYF. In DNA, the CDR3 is TGCAGTACGGACTCGAGCTCCTACGAGCAGTACTTC.

The CDR3, as DNA: TGTGCCTGGAGTCGGGGGGCGGTTTACAATGAGCAGTTCTTC. Translating gives CAWSRGAVYNEQFF. The rearrangement uses TRBV30 and TRBJ2-1; a possible D gene is TRBD2 (7 bases). Germline V lookup: CDR1 GTSNPN, CDR2 SVGIG (reference sequence). With 2 bases removed from V and 4 bases from J, the gap between germline ends came to 12 bases. This CDR3 comprises 14 residues.

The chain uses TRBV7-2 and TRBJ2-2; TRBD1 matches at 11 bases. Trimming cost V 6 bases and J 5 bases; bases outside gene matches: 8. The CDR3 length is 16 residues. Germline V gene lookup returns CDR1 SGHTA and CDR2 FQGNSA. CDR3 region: CASRPGTGGGTGELFF. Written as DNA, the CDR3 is TGTGCCAGCAGGCCCGGGACAGGGGGAGGAACCGGGGAGCTGTTTTTT.

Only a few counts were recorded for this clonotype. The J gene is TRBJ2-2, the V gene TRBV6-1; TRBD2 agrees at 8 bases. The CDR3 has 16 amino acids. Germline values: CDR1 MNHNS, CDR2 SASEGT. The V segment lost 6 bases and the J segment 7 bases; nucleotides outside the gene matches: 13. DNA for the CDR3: TGTGCCAGCAGACTCCCCGGGGCGGGAGGTGGCGGGGAGCTGTTTTTT. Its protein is CASRLPGAGGGGELFF.

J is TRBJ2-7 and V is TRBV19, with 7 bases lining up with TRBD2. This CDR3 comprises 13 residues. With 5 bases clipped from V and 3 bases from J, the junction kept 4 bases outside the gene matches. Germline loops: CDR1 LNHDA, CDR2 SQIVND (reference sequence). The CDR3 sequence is CASSRAGSYEQYF. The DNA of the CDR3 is TGTGCCAGTAGTCGAGCGGGGAGCTACGAGCAGTACTTC.

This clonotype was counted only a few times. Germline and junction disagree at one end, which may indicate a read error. The CDR3 nucleotides read TGTGCCAGCAGTTTCAAAACGACTAGCGACTCCGACAATGAGCAGTTCTTC. Protein: CASSFKTTSDSDNEQFF. The genes are TRBV12-3 or TRBV12-4 and TRBJ2-1; 8 bases agree with TRBD2. The CDR3 runs 17 residues.

The CDR3 DNA sequence: TGCGCCAGCAGAACAGGGTTAAGCACAGATACGCAGTATTTT. Translated: CASRTGLSTDTQYF. The chain uses TRBV5-1 and TRBJ2-3; D perhaps matches TRBD1 (6 bases). This CDR3 is 14 amino acids long. Germline V lookup: CDR1 SGHRS, CDR2 YFSETQ. With 5 bases removed from V and 0 bases from J, the gap between germline ends came to 10 bases.

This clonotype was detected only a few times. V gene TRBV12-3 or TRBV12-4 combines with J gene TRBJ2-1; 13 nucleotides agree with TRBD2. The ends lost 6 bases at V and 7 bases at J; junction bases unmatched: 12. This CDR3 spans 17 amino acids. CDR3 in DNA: TGTGCCAGCAGCCCTATATCACTAGCGGGAGGGCCTAATGAGCAGTTCTTC. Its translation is CASSPISLAGGPNEQFF.

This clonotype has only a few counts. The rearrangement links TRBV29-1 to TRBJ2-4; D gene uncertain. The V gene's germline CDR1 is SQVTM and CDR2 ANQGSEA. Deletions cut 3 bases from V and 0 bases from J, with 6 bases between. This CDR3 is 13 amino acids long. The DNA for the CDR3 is TGCAGCGTTGAGTCCTTAGCCAAAAACATTCAGTACTTC. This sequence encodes CSVESLAKNIQYF.

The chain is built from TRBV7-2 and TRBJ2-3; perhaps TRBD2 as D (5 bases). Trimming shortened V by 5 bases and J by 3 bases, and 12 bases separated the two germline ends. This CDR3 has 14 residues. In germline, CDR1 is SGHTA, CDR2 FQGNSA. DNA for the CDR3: TGTGCCAGCAGCCCCGTGAGGGCGACAGATACGCAGTATTTT. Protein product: CASSPVRATDTQYF.

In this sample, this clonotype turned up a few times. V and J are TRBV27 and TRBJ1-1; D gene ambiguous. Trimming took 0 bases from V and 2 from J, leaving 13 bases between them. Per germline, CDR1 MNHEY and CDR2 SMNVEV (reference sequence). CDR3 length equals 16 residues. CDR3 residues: CASSLSSGKGNTEAFF. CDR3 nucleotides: TGTGCCAGCAGTTTATCGTCTGGGAAGGGAAACACTGAAGCTTTCTTT.

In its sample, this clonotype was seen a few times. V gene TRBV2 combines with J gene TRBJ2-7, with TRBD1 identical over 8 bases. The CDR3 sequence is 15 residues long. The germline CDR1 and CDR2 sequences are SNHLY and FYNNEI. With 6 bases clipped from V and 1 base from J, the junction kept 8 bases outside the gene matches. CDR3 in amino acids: CASRRTRGQSYEQYF. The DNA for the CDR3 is TGTGCCAGCAGGAGAACCAGGGGGCAGTCCTACGAGCAGTACTTC.

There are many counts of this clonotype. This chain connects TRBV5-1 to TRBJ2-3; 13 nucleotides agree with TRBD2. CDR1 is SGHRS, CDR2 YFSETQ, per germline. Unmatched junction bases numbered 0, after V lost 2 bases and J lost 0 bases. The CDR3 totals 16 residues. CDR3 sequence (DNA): TGCGCCAGCAGCTTACTAGCGGGGGGGAGCACAGATACGCAGTATTTT. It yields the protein CASSLLAGGSTDTQYF. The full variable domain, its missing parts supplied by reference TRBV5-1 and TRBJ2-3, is KAGVTQTPRYLIKTRGQQVTLSCSPISGHRSVSWYQQTPGQGLQFLFEYFSETQRNKGNFPGRFSGRQFSNSRSEMNVSTLELGDSALYLCASSLLAGGSTDTQYFGPGTRLTVL.

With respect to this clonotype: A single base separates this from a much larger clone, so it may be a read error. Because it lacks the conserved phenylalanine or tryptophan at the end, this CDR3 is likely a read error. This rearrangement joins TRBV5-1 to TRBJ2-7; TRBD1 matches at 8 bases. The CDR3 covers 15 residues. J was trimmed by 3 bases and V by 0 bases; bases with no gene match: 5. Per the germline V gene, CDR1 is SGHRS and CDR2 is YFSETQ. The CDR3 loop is CASSLGQGSYYEQYS. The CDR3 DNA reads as TGCGCCAGCAGCTTGGGACAGGGGAGCTACTACGAGCAGTACTCC.

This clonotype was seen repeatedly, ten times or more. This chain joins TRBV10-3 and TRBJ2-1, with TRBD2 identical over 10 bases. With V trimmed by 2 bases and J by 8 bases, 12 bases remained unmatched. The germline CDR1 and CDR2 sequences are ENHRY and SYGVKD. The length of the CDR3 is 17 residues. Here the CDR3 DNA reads TGTGCCATCAGTGAGACATTTAGCGGGGGGCATAGGGATGAGCAGTTCTTC. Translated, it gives CAISETFSGGHRDEQFF.

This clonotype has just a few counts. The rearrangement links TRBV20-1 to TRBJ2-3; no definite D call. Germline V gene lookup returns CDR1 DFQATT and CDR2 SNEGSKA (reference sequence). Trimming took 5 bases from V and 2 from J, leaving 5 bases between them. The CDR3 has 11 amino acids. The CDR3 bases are TGCAGTGCTGGATACACAGATACGCAGTATTTT. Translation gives CSAGYTDTQYF.

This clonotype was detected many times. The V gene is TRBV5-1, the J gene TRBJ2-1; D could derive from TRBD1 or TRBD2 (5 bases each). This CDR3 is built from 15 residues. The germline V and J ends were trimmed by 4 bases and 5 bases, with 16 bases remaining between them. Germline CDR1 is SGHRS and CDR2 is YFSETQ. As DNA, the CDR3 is TGCGCCAGCAGCCCAGGGAGTCCGGTTAACAATGAGCAGTTCTTC. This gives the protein CASSPGSPVNNEQFF.

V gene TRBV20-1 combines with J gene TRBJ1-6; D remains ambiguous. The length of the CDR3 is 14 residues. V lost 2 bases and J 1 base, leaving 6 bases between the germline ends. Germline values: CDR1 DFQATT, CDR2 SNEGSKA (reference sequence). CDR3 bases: TGCAGTGCTAGAATGGGGTCCTATAATTCACCCCTCCACTTT. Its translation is CSARMGSYNSPLHF.

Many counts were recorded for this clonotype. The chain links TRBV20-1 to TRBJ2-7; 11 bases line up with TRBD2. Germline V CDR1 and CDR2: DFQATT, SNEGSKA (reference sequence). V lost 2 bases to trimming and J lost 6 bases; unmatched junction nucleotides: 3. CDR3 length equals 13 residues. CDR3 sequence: CSARLAGGGEQYF. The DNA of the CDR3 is TGCAGTGCTAGACTAGCGGGAGGAGGCGAGCAGTACTTC.

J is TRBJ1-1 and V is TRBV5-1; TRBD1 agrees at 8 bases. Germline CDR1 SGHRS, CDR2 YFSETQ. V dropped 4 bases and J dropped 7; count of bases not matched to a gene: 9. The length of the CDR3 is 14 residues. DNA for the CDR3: TGCGCCAGCAGCCTACGGACAGGGATTTATGAAGCTTTCTTT. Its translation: CASSLRTGIYEAFF.

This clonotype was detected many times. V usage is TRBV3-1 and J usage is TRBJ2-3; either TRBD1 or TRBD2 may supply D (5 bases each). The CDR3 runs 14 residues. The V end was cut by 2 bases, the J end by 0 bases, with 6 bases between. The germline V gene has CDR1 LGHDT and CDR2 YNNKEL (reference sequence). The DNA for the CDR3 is TGTGCCAGCAGCCAACGGGGCAGCACAGATACGCAGTATTTT. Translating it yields CASSQRGSTDTQYF.

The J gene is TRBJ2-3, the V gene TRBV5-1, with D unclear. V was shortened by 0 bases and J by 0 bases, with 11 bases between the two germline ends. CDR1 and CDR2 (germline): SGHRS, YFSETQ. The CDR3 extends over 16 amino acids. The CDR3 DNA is TGCGCCAGCAGCTTGGAAGTTCGACGCAGCACAGATACGCAGTATTTT. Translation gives CASSLEVRRSTDTQYF.

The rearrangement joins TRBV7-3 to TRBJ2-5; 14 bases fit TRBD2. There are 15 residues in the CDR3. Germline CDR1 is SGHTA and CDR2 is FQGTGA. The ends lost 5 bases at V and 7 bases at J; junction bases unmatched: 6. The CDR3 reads CASSPGLAGGRTQYF. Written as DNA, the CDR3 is TGTGCCAGCAGCCCCGGACTAGCGGGGGGCCGGACCCAGTACTTC.

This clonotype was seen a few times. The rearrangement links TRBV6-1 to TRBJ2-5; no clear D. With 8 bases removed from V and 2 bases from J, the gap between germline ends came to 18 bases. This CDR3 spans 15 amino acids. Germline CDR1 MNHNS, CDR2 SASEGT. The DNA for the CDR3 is TGTGCCAGCTCCGGGCACTGGCTCCTACAAGAGACCCAGTACTTC. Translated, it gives CASSGHWLLQETQYF.

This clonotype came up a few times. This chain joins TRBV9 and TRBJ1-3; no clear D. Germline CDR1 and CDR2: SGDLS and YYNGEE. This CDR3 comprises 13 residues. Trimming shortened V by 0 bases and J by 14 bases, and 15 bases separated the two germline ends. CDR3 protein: CASSVETQTLVYF. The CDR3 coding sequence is TGTGCCAGCAGCGTAGAGACCCAGACCTTAGTATATTTT.

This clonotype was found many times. The CDR3 loop reads CASSSGNSGYTF. The CDR3 DNA is TGTGCCAGCAGTTCAGGGAATAGTGGCTACACCTTC. The chain employs TRBV28 and TRBJ1-2; perhaps TRBD1 as D (5 bases). V was cut by 4 bases and J by 7 bases, with 10 bases left in between. The length of the CDR3 is 12 residues. CDR1 is MDHEN and CDR2 is SYDVKM in the germline V gene.

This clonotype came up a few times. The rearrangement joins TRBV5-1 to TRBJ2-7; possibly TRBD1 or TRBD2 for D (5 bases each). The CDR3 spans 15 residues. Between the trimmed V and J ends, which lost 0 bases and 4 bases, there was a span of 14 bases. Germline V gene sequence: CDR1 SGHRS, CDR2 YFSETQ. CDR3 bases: TGCGCCAGCAGCTTGGACGGGCAGGGCGGGTACGAGCAGTACTTC. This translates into CASSLDGQGGYEQYF.

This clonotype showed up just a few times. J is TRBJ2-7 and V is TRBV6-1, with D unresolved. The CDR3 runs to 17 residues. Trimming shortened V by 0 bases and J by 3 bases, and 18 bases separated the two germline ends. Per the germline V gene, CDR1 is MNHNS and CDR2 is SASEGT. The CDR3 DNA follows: TGTGCCAGCAGTGAAGCAGGAGTTTTGCTAGGGATCTACGAGCAGTACTTC. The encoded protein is CASSEAGVLLGIYEQYF.

The CDR3 spells CSASTVSYEQYF. The DNA of the CDR3 is TGCAGTGCTAGTACAGTCTCCTACGAGCAGTACTTC. The chain has TRBV20-1 and TRBJ2-7; the D is unclear. In germline, CDR1 is DFQATT, CDR2 SNEGSKA (reference sequence). This CDR3 is 12 amino acids long. Trimming stripped 3 bases from V and 0 bases from J, with 6 bases between.

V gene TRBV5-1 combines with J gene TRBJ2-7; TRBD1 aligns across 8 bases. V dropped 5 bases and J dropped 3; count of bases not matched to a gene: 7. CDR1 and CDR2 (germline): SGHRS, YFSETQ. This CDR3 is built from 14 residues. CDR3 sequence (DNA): TGCGCCAGCAGTTACGGGACAGGCGTCTACGAGCAGTACTTC. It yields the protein CASSYGTGVYEQYF.